The 13 T cell receptor beta chains presented below share a single source sample, sequenced in a study of cytomegalovirus exposure and HLA in healthy donors. 13 Jbeta primers and 60 Vbeta primers were used for the PCR. Sequencing used immunoSEQ multiplex PCR; TCRdb keeps in-frame clones, though not all of them. The data show about 170,000 clones, 65% to 90% seen once. The sample was PBMCs. The receptors were gathered from a male donor in good health and CMV-seronegative.

This chain links TRBV19 with TRBJ2-1; D is possibly TRBD1 (5 bases). The CDR3 is made up of 15 amino acids. V lost 6 bases, J lost 9 bases, and 21 bases lay in between. CDR1 is LNHDA and CDR2 is SQIVND in the germline V gene (reference sequence). CDR3 sequence: CASRTSGLPRGEQFF. DNA of the CDR3: TGTGCCAGTAGAACCTCGGGCCTCCCAAGGGGTGAGCAGTTCTTC. The full variable domain, completed using reference TRBV19 and TRBJ2-1, is DGGITQSPKYLFRKEGQNVTLSCEQNLNHDAMYWYRQDPGQGLRLIYYSQIVNDFQKGDIAEGYSVSREKKESFPLTVTSAQKNPTAFYLCASRTSGLPRGEQFFGPGTRLTVL.

The rearrangement links TRBV19 to TRBJ1-1, with 8 bases lining up with TRBD1. This CDR3 comprises 15 residues. Germline V CDR1 and CDR2: LNHDA, SQIVND (reference sequence). V was pared by 5 bases and J by 5 bases, with 10 bases of the junction left unmatched. The CDR3 protein is CASSLTGAAGTEAFF. CDR3 nucleotide sequence: TGTGCCAGTAGTTTGACAGGGGCTGCGGGGACTGAAGCTTTCTTT.

The chain uses TRBV2 and TRBJ1-1; 7 positions agree with TRBD1. The CDR3 consists of 14 residues. J lost 0 bases, V lost 5 bases, and 3 bases had no gene match. Germline V gene data show CDR1 as SNHLY and CDR2 as FYNNEI. In DNA form, the CDR3 reads TGTGCCAGCAGTACACAGGGGCTGAACACTGAAGCTTTCTTT. Protein product: CASSTQGLNTEAFF.

In this sample, this clone turned up a few times. This rearrangement joins TRBV10-2 to TRBJ2-3; TRBD2 matches 11 bases. This CDR3 spans 15 amino acids. Germline CDR1 and CDR2: WSHSY and SAAADI. With V trimmed by 7 bases and J by 6 bases, 9 bases remained unmatched. CDR3 sequence reads: CASTPLAGEVDTQYF. In DNA form, the CDR3 reads TGCGCCAGCACCCCACTAGCGGGGGAGGTCGATACGCAGTATTTT.

This sequence joins TRBV9 and TRBJ2-5, with TRBD1 matching 7 bases. The trim removed 6 bases at V and 0 bases at J, leaving 5 bases unmatched. Germline lookup yields CDR1 SGDLS and CDR2 YYNGEE. This CDR3 is 14 amino acids long. DNA for the CDR3: TGTGCCAGCAACCAGGGACAGCACCAAGAGACCCAGTACTTC. Protein product: CASNQGQHQETQYF.

This rearrangement joins TRBV19 to TRBJ1-6, with D tentatively TRBD1 (6 bases). The V gene lost 6 bases and the J gene lost 5 bases, with 11 bases spanning the gap. This CDR3 comprises 14 residues. Looked up from germline, CDR1 is LNHDA and CDR2 is SQIVND (reference sequence). The CDR3 DNA reads as TGTGCCAGTAGGGCAGGACAGCATAATTCACCCCTCCACTTT. Its translation: CASRAGQHNSPLHF.

The CDR3 nucleotides read TGTGCCAGCAGCTTATTCCCAACCGGGGAGCTGTTTTTT. This codes for CASSLFPTGELFF. This sequence joins TRBV11-2 and TRBJ2-2; D call uncertain. V lost 2 bases to trimming and J lost 5 bases, with 6 bases between them. The germline gives CDR1 SGHAT, CDR2 FQNNGV. The CDR3 consists of 13 residues.

A single count supports this clone. Here the CDR3 reads CASSPAVNTEAFF. The CDR3 nucleotides are TGTGCCAGTAGCCCCGCAGTGAACACTGAAGCTTTCTTT. The chain joins TRBV19 to TRBJ1-1; D ambiguous. The CDR3 is made up of 13 amino acids. The ends were cut back, 6 bases at V and 0 bases at J, with 8 bases in the middle. Germline V gives CDR1 LNHDA, CDR2 SQIVND (reference sequence).

This clone was observed a single time. The CDR3 protein is CASSRDRGRRQPQHF. In DNA, the CDR3 is TGTGCCAGCAGCAGGGACAGGGGGCGCCGTCAGCCCCAGCATTTT. This chain joins TRBV6-5 and TRBJ1-5; TRBD1 matches at 12 bases. The CDR3 is made up of 15 amino acids. With V trimmed by 6 bases and J by 6 bases, 6 bases remained unmatched. Germline V lookup: CDR1 MNHEY, CDR2 SVGAGI.

The chain uses TRBV4-3 and TRBJ2-3; weak D call: TRBD2 (6 bases). The V end lost 0 bases, the J end lost 4 bases, and 11 bases lay between the germline ends. The CDR3 sequence is 15 residues long. CDR1 is LGHNA and CDR2 is YSLEER in the germline V gene. The CDR3 region is CASSQDLGEADTQYF. CDR3 DNA sequence: TGCGCCAGCAGCCAAGATCTGGGGGAGGCAGATACGCAGTATTTT.

The V gene is TRBV14, the J gene TRBJ1-6, with D perhaps matching TRBD1 (6 bases). Germline V gives CDR1 SGHDN, CDR2 FVKESK. The CDR3 spans 14 residues. V lost 2 bases to trimming and J lost 5 bases, with 7 bases between them. The CDR3 reads CASSQYRDNSPLHF. Written as DNA, the CDR3 is TGTGCCAGCAGCCAATACAGGGATAATTCACCCCTCCACTTT.

The chain has TRBV7-2 and TRBJ2-2; possibly TRBD2 for D (6 bases). Trimming removed 2 bases at V and 4 bases at J, with 14 bases between. Germline V gene lookup returns CDR1 SGHTA and CDR2 FQGNSA. CDR3 length equals 16 residues. The chain's CDR3 is CASSLTRGSSTGELFF. In nucleotides, the CDR3 is TGTGCCAGCAGCTTAACCCGGGGGAGCAGCACCGGGGAGCTGTTTTTT.

This clone was observed once. V is TRBV2 and J is TRBJ2-5, with 9 bases aligning to TRBD1. V was pared by 8 bases and J by 5 bases, with 15 bases of the junction left unmatched. Germline V CDR1 and CDR2: SNHLY, FYNNEI. The CDR3 extends over 16 amino acids. CDR3: CASGGGTGSAAETQYF. The CDR3 DNA reads as TGTGCCAGCGGAGGGGGGACAGGGTCAGCCGCGGAGACCCAGTACTTC.